The following is a T cell receptor beta chain sequence with its context. The data were obtained in a study of CD8+ T cells in alopecia areata. This CDR3 contains 12 residues. V dropped 0 bases and J dropped 8 bases, with 7 bases sitting between them. Germline V gene sequence: CDR1 SQVTM, CDR2 ANQGSEA. RNA was extracted and reverse transcribed into cDNA as the sequencing template. The data were produced by immunoSEQ multiplex PCR, yet TCRdb's version contains in-frame clones alone and is incomplete. The repertoire has approximately 98,000 clones, about 50% of them found once; the top ten carry roughly a quarter.

The sample taken for sequencing was NKG2D-low CD8+ T cells sorted from blood. V gene TRBV29-1 combines with J gene TRBJ2-2; D not resolved. The receptor was isolated from a human donor with alopecia areata. The CDR3 nucleotides are TGCAGCGTTGAAGATGATTCGGGGGAGCTGTTTTTT. As protein: CSVEDDSGELFF.